The T cell receptor (beta chain) under discussion was sequenced for a study of blood T cell repertoires in COVID-19. The overall study: PBMCs, B-cell-depleted T cells, or T cells were the source of the cDNA or gDNA that made up the material.

Seattle-derived patients entered the study during active infection and were followed longitudinally. The protocol was immunoSEQ multiplex PCR, while the TCRdb copy is restricted to in-frame clones and leaves out a portion. The table shows 150,000 to 200,000 clones, with roughly 76% occurring only once. The CDR3 has 13 residues. CDR1 is MNHEY, CDR2 SVGEGT, per germline. The V gene end was trimmed by 5 bases and the J gene end by 4 bases; junction bases not matched to a gene: 4. The chain couples TRBV6-2 or TRBV6-3 to TRBJ1-2; 7 bases match TRBD1. This clonotype was sampled from a woman of 80 years or more with COVID-19, enrolled during active disease. Material: peripheral blood. CDR3 region: CASSGTEAYGYTF. For the CDR3, the DNA is TGTGCCAGCAGTGGGACAGAAGCCTATGGCTACACCTTC.